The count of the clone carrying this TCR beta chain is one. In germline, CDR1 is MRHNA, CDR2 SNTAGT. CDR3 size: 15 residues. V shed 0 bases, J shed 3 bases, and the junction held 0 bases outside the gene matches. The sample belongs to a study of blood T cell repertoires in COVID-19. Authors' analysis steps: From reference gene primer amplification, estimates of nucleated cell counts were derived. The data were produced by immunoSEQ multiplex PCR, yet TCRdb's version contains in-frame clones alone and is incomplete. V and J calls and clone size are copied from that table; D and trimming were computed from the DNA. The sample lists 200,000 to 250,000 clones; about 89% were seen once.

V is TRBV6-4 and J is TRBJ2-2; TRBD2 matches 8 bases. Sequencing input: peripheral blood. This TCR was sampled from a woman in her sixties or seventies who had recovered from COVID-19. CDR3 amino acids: CASSDSGGDTGELFF. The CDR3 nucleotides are TGTGCCAGCAGTGACTCCGGGGGGGACACCGGGGAGCTGTTTTTT.